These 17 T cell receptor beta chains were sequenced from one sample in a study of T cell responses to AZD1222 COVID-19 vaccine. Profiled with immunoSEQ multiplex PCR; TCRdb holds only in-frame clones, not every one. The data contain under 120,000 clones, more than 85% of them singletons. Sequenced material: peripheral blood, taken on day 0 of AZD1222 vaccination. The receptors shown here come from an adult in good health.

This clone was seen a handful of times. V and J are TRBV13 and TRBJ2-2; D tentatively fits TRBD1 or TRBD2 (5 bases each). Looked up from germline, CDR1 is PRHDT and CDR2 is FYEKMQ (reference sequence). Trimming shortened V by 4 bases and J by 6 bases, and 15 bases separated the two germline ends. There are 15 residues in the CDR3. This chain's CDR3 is CASSYLSRGSGELFF. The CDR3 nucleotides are TGTGCCAGCAGCTACTTATCGAGGGGTTCCGGGGAGCTGTTTTTT.

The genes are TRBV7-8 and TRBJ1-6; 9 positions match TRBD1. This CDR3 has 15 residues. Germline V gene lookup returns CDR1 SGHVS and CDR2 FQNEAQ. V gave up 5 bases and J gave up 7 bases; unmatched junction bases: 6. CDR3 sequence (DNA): TGTGCCAGCAGCCCAGGACAGGGGCAGAATTCACCCCTCCACTTT. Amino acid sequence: CASSPGQGQNSPLHF.

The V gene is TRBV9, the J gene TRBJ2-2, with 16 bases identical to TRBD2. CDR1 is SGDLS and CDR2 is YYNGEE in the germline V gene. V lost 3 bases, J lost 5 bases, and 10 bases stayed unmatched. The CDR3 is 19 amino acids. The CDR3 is CASSATGTSGRAGTGELFF. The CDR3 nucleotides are TGTGCCAGCAGCGCAACCGGGACTAGCGGGAGGGCCGGGACCGGGGAGCTGTTTTTT. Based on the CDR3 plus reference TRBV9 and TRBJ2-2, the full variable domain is DSGVTQTPKHLITATGQRVTLRCSPRSGDLSVYWYQQSLDQGLQFLIQYYNGEERAKGNILERFSAQQFPDLHSELNLSSLELGDSALYFCASSATGTSGRAGTGELFFGEGSRLTVL.

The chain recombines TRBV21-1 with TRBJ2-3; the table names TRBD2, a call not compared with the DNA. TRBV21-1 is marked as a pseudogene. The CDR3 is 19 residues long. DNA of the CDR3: TGTGCCAGCAGCTCCGCCGGATGGTGGCTAGCGGGAGTGTCAGATACGCAGTATTTT. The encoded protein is CASSSAGWWLAGVSDTQYF.

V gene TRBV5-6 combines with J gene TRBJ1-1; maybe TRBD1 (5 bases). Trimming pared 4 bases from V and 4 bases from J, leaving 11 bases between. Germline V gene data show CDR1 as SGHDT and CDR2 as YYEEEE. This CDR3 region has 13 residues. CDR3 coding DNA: TGTGCCAGCAGCCCTGGGACTTCCACTGAAGCTTTCTTT. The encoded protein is CASSPGTSTEAFF.

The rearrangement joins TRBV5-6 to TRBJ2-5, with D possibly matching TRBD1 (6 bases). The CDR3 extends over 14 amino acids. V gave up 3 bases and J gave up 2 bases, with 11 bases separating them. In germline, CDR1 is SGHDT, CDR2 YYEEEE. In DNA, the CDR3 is TGTGCCAGCAGCTCAACAGGGTTGCAAGAGACCCAGTACTTC. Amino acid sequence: CASSSTGLQETQYF.

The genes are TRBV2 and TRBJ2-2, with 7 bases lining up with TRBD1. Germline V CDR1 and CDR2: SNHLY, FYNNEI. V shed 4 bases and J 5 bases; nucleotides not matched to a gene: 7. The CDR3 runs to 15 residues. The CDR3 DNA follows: TGTGCCAGCAGTGGAGAGGGGGCGCGGACCGGGGAGCTGTTTTTT. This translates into CASSGEGARTGELFF.

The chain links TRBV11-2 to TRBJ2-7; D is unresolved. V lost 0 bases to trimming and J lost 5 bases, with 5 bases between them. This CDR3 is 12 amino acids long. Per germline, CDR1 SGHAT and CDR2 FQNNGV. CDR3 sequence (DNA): TGTGCCAGCAGCTTAGAGCGCGACGAGCAGTACTTC. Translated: CASSLERDEQYF. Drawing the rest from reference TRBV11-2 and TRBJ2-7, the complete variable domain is EAGVAQSPRYKIIEKRQSVAFWCNPISGHATLYWYQQILGQGPKLLIQFQNNGVVDDSQLPKDRFSAERLKGVDSTLKIQPAKLEDSAVYLCASSLERDEQYFGPGTRLTVT.

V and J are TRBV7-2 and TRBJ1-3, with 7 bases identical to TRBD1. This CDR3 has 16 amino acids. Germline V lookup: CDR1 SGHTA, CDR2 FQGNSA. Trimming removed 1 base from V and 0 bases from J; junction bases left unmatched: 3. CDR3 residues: CASSLVEGASGNTIYF. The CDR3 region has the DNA TGTGCCAGCAGCTTAGTGGAGGGGGCCTCTGGAAACACCATATATTTT. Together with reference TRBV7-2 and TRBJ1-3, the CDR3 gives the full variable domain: GAGVSQSPSNKVTEKGKDVELRCDPISGHTALYWYRQSLGQGLEFLIYFQGNSAPDKSGLPSDRFSAERTGGSVSTLTIQRTQQEDSAVYLCASSLVEGASGNTIYFGEGSWLTVV.

The DNA of the CDR3 is TGTGCCAGCTCACCACTCCCACAGGGGAACTATGGCTACACCTTC. Protein product: CASSPLPQGNYGYTF. The V and J genes are TRBV18 and TRBJ1-2, with 7 bases that match TRBD1. Per germline, CDR1 KGHSH and CDR2 LQKENI. CDR3 length equals 15 residues. V was clipped by 1 base and J by 2 bases; unmatched bases: 4.

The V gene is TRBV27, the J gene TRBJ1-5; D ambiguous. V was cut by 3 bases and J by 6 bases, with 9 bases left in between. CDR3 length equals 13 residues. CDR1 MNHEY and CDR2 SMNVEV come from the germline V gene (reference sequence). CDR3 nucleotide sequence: TGTGCCAGCAGTTTGAAAGGAATTCAGCCCCAGCATTTT. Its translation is CASSLKGIQPQHF.

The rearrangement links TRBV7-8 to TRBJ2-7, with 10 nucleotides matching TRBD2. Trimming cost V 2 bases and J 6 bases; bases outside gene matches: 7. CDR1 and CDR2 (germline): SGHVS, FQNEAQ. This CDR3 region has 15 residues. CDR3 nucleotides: TGTGCCAGCAGCTTACCTAGCGGGAGAACGTTCGAGCAGTACTTC. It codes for CASSLPSGRTFEQYF.

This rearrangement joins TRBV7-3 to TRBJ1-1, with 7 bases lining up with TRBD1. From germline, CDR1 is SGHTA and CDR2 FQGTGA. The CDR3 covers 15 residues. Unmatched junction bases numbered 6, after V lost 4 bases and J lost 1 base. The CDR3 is CASSSPGQTNTEAFF. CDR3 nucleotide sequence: TGTGCCAGCAGCTCGCCGGGACAGACGAACACTGAAGCTTTCTTT. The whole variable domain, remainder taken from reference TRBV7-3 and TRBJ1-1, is GAGVSQTPSNKVTEKGKYVELRCDPISGHTALYWYRQSLGQGPEFLIYFQGTGAADDSGLPNDRFFAVRPEGSVSTLKIQRTERGDSAVYLCASSSPGQTNTEAFFGQGTRLTVV.

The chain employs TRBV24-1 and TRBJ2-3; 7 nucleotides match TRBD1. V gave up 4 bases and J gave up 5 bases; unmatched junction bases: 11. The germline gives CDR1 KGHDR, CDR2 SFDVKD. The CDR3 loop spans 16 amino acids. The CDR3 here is CATSDPTLSGGDTQYF. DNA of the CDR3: TGTGCCACCAGTGACCCGACCCTCTCAGGGGGAGATACGCAGTATTTT.

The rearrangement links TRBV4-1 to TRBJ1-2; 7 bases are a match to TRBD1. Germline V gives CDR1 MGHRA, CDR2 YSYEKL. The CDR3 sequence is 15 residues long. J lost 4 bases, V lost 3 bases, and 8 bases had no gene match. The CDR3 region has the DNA TGCGCCAGCAGCCACCATGGAGGGGGCGGCTATGGCTACACCTTC. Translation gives CASSHHGGGGYGYTF.

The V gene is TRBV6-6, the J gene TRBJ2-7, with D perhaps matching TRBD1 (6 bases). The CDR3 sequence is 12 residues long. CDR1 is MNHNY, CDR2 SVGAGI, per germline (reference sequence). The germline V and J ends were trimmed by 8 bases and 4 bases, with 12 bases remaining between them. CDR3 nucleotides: TGTGCCAGCCGGGACAAAGAGTACGAGCAGTACTTC. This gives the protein CASRDKEYEQYF.

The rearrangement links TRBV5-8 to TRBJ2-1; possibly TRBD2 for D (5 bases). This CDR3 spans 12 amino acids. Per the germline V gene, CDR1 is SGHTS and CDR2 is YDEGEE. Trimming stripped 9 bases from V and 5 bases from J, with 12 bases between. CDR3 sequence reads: CATAGNHNEQFF. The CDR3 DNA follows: TGTGCCACTGCCGGGAATCACAATGAGCAGTTCTTC. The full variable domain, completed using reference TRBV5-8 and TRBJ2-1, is EAGVTQSPTHLIKTRGQQATLRCSPISGHTSVYWYQQALGLGLQFLLWYDEGEERNRGNFPPRFSGRQFPNYSSELNVNALELEDSALYLCATAGNHNEQFFGPGTRLTVL.